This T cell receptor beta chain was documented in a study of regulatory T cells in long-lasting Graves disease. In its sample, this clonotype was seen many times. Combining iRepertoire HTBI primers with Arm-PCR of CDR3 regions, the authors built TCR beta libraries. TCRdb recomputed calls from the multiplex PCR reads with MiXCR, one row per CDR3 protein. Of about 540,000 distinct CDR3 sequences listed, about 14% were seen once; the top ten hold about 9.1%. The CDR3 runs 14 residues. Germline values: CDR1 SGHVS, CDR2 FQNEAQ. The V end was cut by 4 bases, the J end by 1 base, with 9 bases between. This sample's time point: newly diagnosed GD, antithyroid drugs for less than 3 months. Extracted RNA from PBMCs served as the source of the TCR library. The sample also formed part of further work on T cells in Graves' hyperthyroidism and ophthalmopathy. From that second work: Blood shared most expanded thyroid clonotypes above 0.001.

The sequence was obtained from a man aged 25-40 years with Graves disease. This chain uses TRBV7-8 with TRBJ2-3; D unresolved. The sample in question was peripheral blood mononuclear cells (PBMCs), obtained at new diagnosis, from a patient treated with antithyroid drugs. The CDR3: CASSSQSGTDTQYF. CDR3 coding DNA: TGTGCCAGCAGCTCACAAAGTGGCACAGATACGCAGTATTTT. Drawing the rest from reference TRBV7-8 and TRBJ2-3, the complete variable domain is GAGVSQSPRYKVAKRGQDVALRCDPISGHVSLFWYQQALGQGPEFLTYFQNEAQLDKSGLPSDRFFAERPEGSVSTLKIQRTQQEDSAVYLCASSSQSGTDTQYFGPGTRLTVL.